These 21 T cell receptor beta chains came from one sample sequenced in a study of blood T cells in healthy people across ages. A sample-barcoded 5' primer and a J-beta primer mix were used in a second PCR of roughly 7 to 11 cycles. TCRdb called the 5' RACE reads again in MiXCR, with one record for every CDR3 protein. The table has 1.5 million to 2 million distinct CDR3 sequences, just under 50% seen once. Sequencing input: blood. All receptors derive from a woman in her forties in good health.

The J gene is TRBJ2-1, the V gene TRBV6-2 or TRBV6-3; D perhaps matches TRBD1 (5 bases). CDR3 length: 14 amino acids. CDR1 is MNHEY and CDR2 is SVGEGT in the germline V gene. Trimming cost V 6 bases and J 4 bases, with 13 bases left between them. DNA for the CDR3: TGTGCCAGCAGACCCCAAGGGGTGTACAATGAGCAGTTCTTC. It translates to CASRPQGVYNEQFF.

The V gene is TRBV6-2 or TRBV6-3, the J gene TRBJ2-5; tentatively, D is TRBD1 (5 bases). Trimming cost V 3 bases and J 5 bases, with 13 bases left between them. Germline V gives CDR1 MNHEY, CDR2 SVGEGT. This CDR3 contains 14 residues. The CDR3 sequence is CASSYSVGAETQYF. In nucleotides, the CDR3 is TGTGCCAGCAGTTATTCAGTAGGGGCGGAGACCCAGTACTTC.

This chain links TRBV2 with TRBJ2-1; 9 positions agree with TRBD1. Judging by the DNA end, TRBJ2-7 fits better; the J call may be wrong. The CDR3 extends over 17 amino acids. Germline CDR1 reads SNHLY; CDR2 reads FYNNEI. The CDR3 coding sequence is TGTGCCAGCAGTCGCCCTCACCGGGACAGGGCCTACAATGAGCAGTACTTC. It specifies CASSRPHRDRAYNEQYF.

The chain combines TRBV20-1 with TRBJ1-4, with a weak D call TRBD1 (6 bases). CDR1 is DFQATT, CDR2 SNEGSKA, per germline (reference sequence). Trimming took off 0 bases at V and 8 bases at J, with 13 bases between the two ends. This CDR3 is 14 amino acids long. The CDR3 DNA reads TGCAGTGCTAGAGATTTTACAGGGAGCGAAAAACTGTTTTTT. It codes for CSARDFTGSEKLFF.

The chain recombines TRBV7-2 with TRBJ1-6; 7 bases line up with TRBD1. The CDR3 extends over 14 amino acids. J gave up 8 bases and V 3 bases, and 4 bases lay outside the gene matches. The germline CDR1 and CDR2 sequences are SGHTA and FQGNSA. The CDR3 spells CASSLKGADSPLHF. The CDR3 coding sequence is TGTGCCAGCAGCTTGAAGGGGGCCGATTCACCCCTCCACTTT.

This clonotype was detected once. This rearrangement joins TRBV2 to TRBJ2-7; D unresolved. The end of the DNA is better explained by TRBJ2-5, so the J call may be wrong. The CDR3 is 13 amino acids. In germline, CDR1 is SNHLY, CDR2 FYNNEI. The CDR3 nucleotides are TGTGCCAGCAGTGAAAGGGTGAAAGAGACCCAGTACTTC. Translation gives CASSERVKETQYF.

The J gene is TRBJ2-3, the V gene TRBV15; 7 bases match TRBD1. CDR1 and CDR2 from the germline V gene are LNHNV and YYDKDF (reference sequence). There are 16 residues in the CDR3. J gave up 6 bases and V 4 bases, and 13 bases lay outside the gene matches. The DNA for the CDR3 is TGTGCCACCAGCACCCAAAGAGCACAGGGGTTGGATACGCAGTATTTT. It yields the protein CATSTQRAQGLDTQYF.

This chain uses TRBV20-1 with TRBJ2-3; no definite D call. The ends were cut back, 0 bases at V and 5 bases at J, with 21 bases in the middle. This CDR3 is 17 amino acids long. CDR1 and CDR2 (germline): DFQATT, SNEGSKA (reference sequence). CDR3 DNA sequence: TGCAGTGCTAGAGATAGAAACTACGAAGGAACGAAAGATACGCAGTATTTT. Its protein product is CSARDRNYEGTKDTQYF.

The chain recombines TRBV4-1 with TRBJ2-1, with 12 bases that match TRBD2. Trimming removed 0 bases from V and 2 bases from J; junction bases left unmatched: 5. Germline-derived CDR1 and CDR2 are MGHRA and YSYEKL. The CDR3 contains 18 residues. Here the CDR3 DNA reads TGCGCCAGCAGCCAAGATCCTAGCGGGGGGGCCCCCTACAATGAGCAGTTCTTC. Translating it yields CASSQDPSGGAPYNEQFF.

The CDR3, as DNA: TGCAGCGTTCCGGACAGCTTTCTCCACAATGAGCAGTTCTTC. Translated: CSVPDSFLHNEQFF. The chain joins TRBV29-1 to TRBJ2-1; possible D gene TRBD1, 6 bases. CDR3 size: 14 residues. Per germline, CDR1 SQVTM and CDR2 ANQGSEA. The ends were cut back, 5 bases at V and 5 bases at J, with 16 bases in the middle.

The rearrangement uses TRBV20-1 and TRBJ1-2; no definite D call. This CDR3 contains 15 residues. Trimming took off 3 bases at V and 4 bases at J, with 18 bases between the two ends. Germline values: CDR1 DFQATT, CDR2 SNEGSKA (reference sequence). CDR3 region: CSASLRQPGGYGYTF. CDR3 in DNA: TGCAGTGCTAGTCTCCGCCAGCCGGGAGGCTATGGCTACACCTTC.

The V gene is TRBV10-3, the J gene TRBJ2-5; D is perhaps TRBD1 (5 bases). The length of the CDR3 is 15 residues. V lost 4 bases to trimming and J lost 2 bases, with 14 bases between them. The V gene's germline CDR1 is ENHRY and CDR2 SYGVKD. The CDR3 loop is CAISGGGRAQETQYF. CDR3 sequence (DNA): TGTGCCATCAGTGGAGGTGGCAGGGCACAAGAGACCCAGTACTTC.

The V and J genes are TRBV7-9 and TRBJ1-1; 8 nucleotides line up with TRBD1. From germline, CDR1 is SEHNR and CDR2 FQNEAQ (reference sequence). V shed 4 bases and J 11 bases; nucleotides not matched to a gene: 3. This CDR3 has 11 amino acids. The DNA of the CDR3 is TGTGCCAGCAGCTCCCAGGGGGCGGCTTTCTTT. Its translation is CASSSQGAAFF.

This clonotype appeared a few times. V is TRBV7-2 and J is TRBJ1-4; D is undetermined. The CDR3 covers 13 residues. The germline V gene has CDR1 SGHTA and CDR2 FQGNSA. Trimming left V 4 bases short and J 8 bases short, with 11 bases between. The CDR3 is CASSSNMGEKLFF. Written as DNA, the CDR3 is TGTGCCAGCAGCTCTAACATGGGGGAAAAACTGTTTTTT. Together with reference TRBV7-2 and TRBJ1-4, the CDR3 gives the full variable domain: GAGVSQSPSNKVTEKGKDVELRCDPISGHTALYWYRQSLGQGLEFLIYFQGNSAPDKSGLPSDRFSAERTGGSVSTLTIQRTQQEDSAVYLCASSSNMGEKLFFGSGTQLSVL.

Only a few counts were recorded for this clonotype. The V call is TRBV5-6, the J call TRBJ2-5, with D possibly matching TRBD1 (6 bases). This CDR3 has 14 amino acids. CDR1 SGHDT and CDR2 YYEEEE come from the germline V gene. V gave up 0 bases and J gave up 4 bases, with 10 bases separating them. The CDR3 loop reads CASSLDGGAETQYF. The CDR3 DNA reads TGTGCCAGCAGCTTGGATGGGGGCGCAGAGACCCAGTACTTC.

This chain joins TRBV7-8 and TRBJ1-2, with D unresolved. V dropped 7 bases and J dropped 7 bases, with 10 bases sitting between them. Per germline, CDR1 SGHVS and CDR2 FQNEAQ. The CDR3 consists of 11 residues. The CDR3, as DNA: TGTGCCAGCACCCGTGGAAGTGGCTACACCTTC. Its translation is CASTRGSGYTF. Using reference TRBV7-8 and TRBJ1-2 for the parts outside the CDR3, the full variable domain is GAGVSQSPRYKVAKRGQDVALRCDPISGHVSLFWYQQALGQGPEFLTYFQNEAQLDKSGLPSDRFFAERPEGSVSTLKIQRTQQEDSAVYLCASTRGSGYTFGSGTRLTVV.

CDR3 DNA sequence: TGTGCCAGCAGTTACGACAGGGTAGGGCAGCCCCAGCATTTT. Protein product: CASSYDRVGQPQHF. V is TRBV6-2 or TRBV6-3 and J is TRBJ1-5; the match to TRBD1 covers 7 bases. Germline V lookup: CDR1 MNHEY, CDR2 SVGEGT. This CDR3 has 14 amino acids. V shed 2 bases, J shed 7 bases, and the junction held 5 bases outside the gene matches.

This clonotype was found a few times. The V gene is TRBV4-3, the J gene TRBJ2-3, with D perhaps given as TRBD1 or TRBD2 (5 bases each). CDR1 is LGHNA and CDR2 is YSLEER in the germline V gene. The CDR3 contains 15 residues. V dropped 1 base and J dropped 7 bases, with 15 bases sitting between them. The DNA for the CDR3 is TGCGCCAGCAGCCAAGGAGGGCTACAGGCCCATACGCAGTATTTT. Translating gives CASSQGGLQAHTQYF.

The chain has TRBV15 and TRBJ2-3; weak D call: TRBD1 (6 bases). The CDR3 is 16 amino acids. V lost 0 bases to trimming and J lost 2 bases, with 12 bases between them. Germline values: CDR1 LNHNV, CDR2 YYDKDF (reference sequence). The CDR3 spells CATSREQGSYTDTQYF. As DNA, the CDR3 is TGTGCCACCAGCAGAGAACAGGGCTCCTACACAGATACGCAGTATTTT.

This clonotype was counted only a few times. This chain uses TRBV20-1 with TRBJ2-1, with 12 bases aligning to TRBD2. V lost 1 base and J lost 9; bases outside the gene matches: 7. The germline CDR1 and CDR2 sequences are DFQATT and SNEGSKA (reference sequence). The CDR3 is 15 residues long. CDR3 coding DNA: TGCAGTGCTAGAGGGCTAGCGGGGGGGCCCAGTGAGCAGTTCTTC. Its protein product is CSARGLAGGPSEQFF.

This clonotype was found a few times. The genes are TRBV6-5 and TRBJ2-5, with TRBD1 matching over 7 bases. V was clipped by 7 bases and J by 4 bases; unmatched bases: 9. CDR3 length: 14 amino acids. Germline-derived CDR1 and CDR2 are MNHEY and SVGAGI. CDR3 sequence: CASKQTTGVETQYF. As DNA, the CDR3 is TGTGCCAGCAAACAGACCACAGGGGTAGAGACCCAGTACTTC.